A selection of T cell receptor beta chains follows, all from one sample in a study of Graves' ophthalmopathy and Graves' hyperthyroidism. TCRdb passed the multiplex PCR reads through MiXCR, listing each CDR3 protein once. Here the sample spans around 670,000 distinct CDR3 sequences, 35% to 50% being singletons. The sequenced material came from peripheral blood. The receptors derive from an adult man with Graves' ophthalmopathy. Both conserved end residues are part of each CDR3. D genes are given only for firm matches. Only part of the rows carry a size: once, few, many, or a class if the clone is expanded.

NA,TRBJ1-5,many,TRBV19,TGTGCCAGTAGTAAACAGGGCCAGGGGAGCAATCAGCCCCAGCATTTT,CASSKQGQGSNQPQHF
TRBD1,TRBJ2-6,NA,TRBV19,TGTGCCAGTAGTACCTCCGGGACAGGCGCCTCTGGGGCCAACGTCCTGACTTTC,CASSTSGTGASGANVLTF
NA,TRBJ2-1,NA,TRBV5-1,TGCGCCAGCAGGGGTGGTGGAGATGAGCAGTTCTTC,CASRGGGDEQFF
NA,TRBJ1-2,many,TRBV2,TGTGCCAGCAGTGAAGCGGGGCAGGGGATCTATGGCTACACCTTC,CASSEAGQGIYGYTF
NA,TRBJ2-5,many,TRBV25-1,TGTGCCAGCAGTGATCCCGACAGGTACCAAGAGACCCAGTACTTC,CASSDPDRYQETQYF
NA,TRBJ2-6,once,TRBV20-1,TGCAGTGCTAGAGGTTTACGGGGCCGGAGGCTTAACGTCCTGACTTTC,CSARGLRGRRLNVLTF
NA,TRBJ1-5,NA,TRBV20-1,TGCAGTGCAACCCAAACAGCATTCAATCAGCCCCAGCATTTT,CSATQTAFNQPQHF
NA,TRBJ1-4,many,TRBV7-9,TGTGCCAGCAGCCATCCACTTAGTAGCGATGAAAAACTGTTTTTT,CASSHPLSSDEKLFF
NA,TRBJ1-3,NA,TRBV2,TGTGCCAGCAGAGATCCATCCTCTGGAAACACCATATATTTT,CASRDPSSGNTIYF
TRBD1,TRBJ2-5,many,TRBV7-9,TGTGCCAGCAGCTTGCCGGGACAGGGAACGGAGACCCAGTACTTC,CASSLPGQGTETQYF
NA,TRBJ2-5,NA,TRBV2,TGTGCCAGCTTCCCACAAGAAGAGACCCAGTACTTC,CASFPQEETQYF
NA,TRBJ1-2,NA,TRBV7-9,TGTGCCAGCAGTCCCGCGCGCCAGGGTAATGGCAACACCTTC,CASSPARQGNGNTF
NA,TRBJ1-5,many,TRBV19,TGTGCCAGTAGTACCCTGACAGGTTACAATCAGCCCCAGCATTTT,CASSTLTGYNQPQHF
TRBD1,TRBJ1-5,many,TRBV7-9,TGTGCCAGCAGCCAGGGGGGGGGCAATCAGCCCCAGCATTTT,CASSQGGGNQPQHF
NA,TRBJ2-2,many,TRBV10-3,TGTGCCATCAGTGAGTCCGACCGTGCGGGGCGGGAGCTGTTTTTT,CAISESDRAGRELFF
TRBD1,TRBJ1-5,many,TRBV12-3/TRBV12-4,TGTGCCAGCAGTGGACAGGGGACCCTCAATCAGCCCCAGCATTTT,CASSGQGTLNQPQHF
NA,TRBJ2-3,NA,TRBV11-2,TGTGCCAGCGGCTCTATTCGGTCCGATAGCACAGATACGCAGTATTTT,CASGSIRSDSTDTQYF
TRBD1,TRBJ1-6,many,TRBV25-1,TGTGCCAGCAGTGAACGCGGGACAGTCAATTCACCCCTCCACTTT,CASSERGTVNSPLHF
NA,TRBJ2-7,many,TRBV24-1,TGTGCCACCAGTGACCACTACGAGCAGTACTTC,CATSDHYEQYF
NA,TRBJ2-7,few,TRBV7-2,TGTGCCAGCAGCTTCGGGACAATCTACGAGCAGTACTTC,CASSFGTIYEQYF
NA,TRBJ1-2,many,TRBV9,TGTGCCAGCAGCGTAGACTATAACTATGGCTACACCTTC,CASSVDYNYGYTF
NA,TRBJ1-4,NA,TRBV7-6,TGTGCCAGCAGTATACGACGTTCGAGCAGGGGCGCGGGTGAAAAACTGTTTTTT,CASSIRRSSRGAGEKLFF
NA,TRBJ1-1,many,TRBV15,TGTGCCACCAGCAGAGATTTAGGAGTACTTGAAGCTTTCTTT,CATSRDLGVLEAFF
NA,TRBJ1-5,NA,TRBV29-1,TGCAGCGTTGGGGAAGGGGGGAACCATCAGCCCCAGCATTTT,CSVGEGGNHQPQHF
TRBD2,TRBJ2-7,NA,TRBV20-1,TGCAGTGCTAGAATGGCGGGAGGGAATCGGTACGAGCAGTACTTC,CSARMAGGNRYEQYF
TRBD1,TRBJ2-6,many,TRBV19,TGTGCCAGTAGTTGGACAGGCCGCCTCGGCGTCCTGACTTTC,CASSWTGRLGVLTF
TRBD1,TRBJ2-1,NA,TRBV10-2,TGCGCCAGCGGGACAGAATCTTACAATGAGCAGTTCTTC,CASGTESYNEQFF
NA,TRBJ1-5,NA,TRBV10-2,TGCGCCAGCAGTGGCCAGCATTTT,CASSGQHF
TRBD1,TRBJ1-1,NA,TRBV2,TGTGCCAGCAGCTCCCGACAGGGAGCGAACACTGAAGCTTTCTTT,CASSSRQGANTEAFF
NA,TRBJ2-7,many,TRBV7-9,TGTGCCAGCAGCTTAGATAGCGGCGCGGGGTTCAAGCAGTACTTC,CASSLDSGAGFKQYF
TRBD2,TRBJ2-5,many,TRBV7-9,TGTGCCAGCAGCGTAGTTGCGGGAGGAGGTGAGACCCAGTACTTC,CASSVVAGGGETQYF
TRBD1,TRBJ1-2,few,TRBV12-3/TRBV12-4,TGTGCCAGCAGTTACTCGATTCTGGGGAAGGGGGCTTATGGCTACACCTTC,CASSYSILGKGAYGYTF
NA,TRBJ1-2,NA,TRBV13,TGTGCCAGCAGCTTCCGGACGGGAGGAGGCTACACCTTC,CASSFRTGGGYTF
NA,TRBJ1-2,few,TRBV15,TGTGCCAGCAGTCTCCCAGGGCGAGACCCCTATGGCTACACCTTC,CASSLPGRDPYGYTF
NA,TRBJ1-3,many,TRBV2,TGTGCCAGCAGAATATCTGGAAACACCATATATTTT,CASRISGNTIYF
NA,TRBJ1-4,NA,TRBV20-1,TGCAGTGCTAGAATCCCAGGGGTCGGTGAAAAACTGTTTTTT,CSARIPGVGEKLFF
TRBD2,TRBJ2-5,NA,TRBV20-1,TGCAGTGCTAGAGATTCCCTTCTAGCGGGGTACCAAGAGACCCAGTGCTTC,CSARDSLLAGYQETQCF
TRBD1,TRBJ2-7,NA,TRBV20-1,TGCAGTGCTGTACCGGGACAGGGTTTGGGGGAGCAGTACTTC,CSAVPGQGLGEQYF
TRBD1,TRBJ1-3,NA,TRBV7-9,TGTGCCAGCAGCTTAGACAGGGGTGGCGGAAACACCATATATTTT,CASSLDRGGGNTIYF
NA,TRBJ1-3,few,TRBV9,TGTGCCAGCAGCGTAGAGGGGGGGAGCTCTGGAAACACCATATATTTT,CASSVEGGSSGNTIYF
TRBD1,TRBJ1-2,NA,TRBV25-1,TGTGCCAGCGTGGGGTGGACAGGGCAGTATGGCTACACCTTC,CASVGWTGQYGYTF
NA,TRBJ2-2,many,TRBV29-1,TGCAGCGTTGATAGCAGGGGCCGTGCAACGAACACCGGGGAGCTGTTTTTT,CSVDSRGRATNTGELFF
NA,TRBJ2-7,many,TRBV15,TGTGCCACCAGCAGAGATACCTACGAGCAGTACTTC,CATSRDTYEQYF
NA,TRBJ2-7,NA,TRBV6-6,TGTGCCAGCAGTTCCTATGCGGCCTCATCCGAGGGGGAGCAGTACTTC,CASSSYAASSEGEQYF
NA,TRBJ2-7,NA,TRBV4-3,TGCGCCAGCAGCCAAGAAAGGTGGGCTTCCGCGGGGGCGCAGTACTTC,CASSQERWASAGAQYF
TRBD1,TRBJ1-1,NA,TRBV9,TGTGCCAGCAGCATGGGACAGGGTGGGGTTGAAGCTTTCTTT,CASSMGQGGVEAFF
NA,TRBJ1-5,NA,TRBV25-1,TGTGCCAGCAGTTTACCGAGGGGTGGCAATCAGCCCCAGCATTTT,CASSLPRGGNQPQHF
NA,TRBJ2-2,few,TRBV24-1,TGTGCCACCAGTGATTCCGGGGGAAACACCGGGGAGCTGTTTTTT,CATSDSGGNTGELFF
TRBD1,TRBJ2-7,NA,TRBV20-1,TGCAGTGCTAGCTCCGGACAGGGCTCCTACGAGCAGTACTTC,CSASSGQGSYEQYF
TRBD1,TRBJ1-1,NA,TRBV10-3,TGTGCCAGCATTAAACTTTCCGGGACAGGGGGATTGGGCACTGAAGCTTTCTTT,CASIKLSGTGGLGTEAFF
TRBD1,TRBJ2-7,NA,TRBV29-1,TGCAGCGTGGGACAACAGGGGGATAGGGAGCAGTACTTC,CSVGQQGDREQYF
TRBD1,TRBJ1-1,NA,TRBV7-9,TGTGCCAGCAGCTTTTCCACCGGGACAGGGGGGAACACTGAAGCTTTCTTT,CASSFSTGTGGNTEAFF
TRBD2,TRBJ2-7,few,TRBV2,TGTGCCAGCAGTTTCAGACTAGCGGAGGGTCTCTACGAGCAGTACTTC,CASSFRLAEGLYEQYF
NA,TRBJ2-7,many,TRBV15,TGTGCCACCAGCAATAACAGGGCCTACGAGCAGTACTTC,CATSNNRAYEQYF